This T cell receptor beta chain came from a study of OX40 agonist ivuxolimab in advanced cancers. Data came from immunoSEQ multiplex PCR; TCRdb stores just in-frame clones and leaves some out. Seen here are 90,000 to 120,000 clones, around 90% observed once, and the top ten hold roughly 1.3%. Germline V gene data show CDR1 as MRHNA and CDR2 as SNTAGT. The CDR3 has 16 residues. V shed 3 bases and J 4 bases; nucleotides not matched to a gene: 9. The TCR comes from an adult with an advanced solid tumor such as melanoma, head and neck, liver or kidney cancer. The rearrangement uses TRBV6-4 and TRBJ2-3, with TRBD2 matching over 8 bases. Source: CD4+ or CD8+ T cells sorted from blood, taken in a trial of the OX40 agonist ivuxolimab. CDR3: CASSDLREARADTQYF. CDR3 sequence (DNA): TGTGCCAGCAGTGATTTGCGGGAGGCAAGGGCAGATACGCAGTATTTT.